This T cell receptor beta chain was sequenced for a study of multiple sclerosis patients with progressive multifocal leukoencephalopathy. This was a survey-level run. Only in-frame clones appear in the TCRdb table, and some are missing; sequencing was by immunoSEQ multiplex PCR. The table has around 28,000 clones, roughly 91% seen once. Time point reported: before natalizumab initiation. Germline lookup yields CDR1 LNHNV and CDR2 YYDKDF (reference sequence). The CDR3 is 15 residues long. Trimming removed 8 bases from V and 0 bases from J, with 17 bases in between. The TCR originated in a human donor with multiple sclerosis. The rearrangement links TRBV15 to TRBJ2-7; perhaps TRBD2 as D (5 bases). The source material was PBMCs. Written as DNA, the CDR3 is TGTGCCACCTCGAGGACTGGAACCTACTCCTACGAGCAGTACTTC. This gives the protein CATSRTGTYSYEQYF. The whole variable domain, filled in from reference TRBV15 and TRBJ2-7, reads DAMVIQNPRYQVTQFGKPVTLSCSQTLNHNVMYWYQQKSSQAPKLLFHYYDKDFNNEADTPDNFQSRRPNTSFCFLDIRSPGLGDTAMYLCATSRTGTYSYEQYFGPGTRLTVT.